The clone carrying this TCR beta chain was seen a few times. The V end was cut by 6 bases, the J end by 3 bases, with 6 bases between. The CDR3 consists of 11 residues. Per germline, CDR1 MNHNS and CDR2 SASEGT. The data are from a study of early T cells in non-severe SARS-CoV-2 infection. TCRdb independently ran MiXCR on the 5' RACE reads; one entry per CDR3 protein. The sample includes 71,000 or so distinct CDR3 sequences, about an eighth seen only once; the top ten take more than 12%. The specimen was whole blood. The chain combines TRBV6-1 with TRBJ2-7, with D maybe TRBD2 (5 bases). This TCR derives from an adult who was a healthcare worker with PCR-confirmed SARS-CoV-2 infection or an uninfected control (not recorded which). Here the CDR3 DNA reads TGTGCCAGCAGCGGACTCTACGAGCAGTACTTC. Its protein is CASSGLYEQYF.